This TCR beta chain was sequenced during a study of T-cell memory formation after mild COVID-19. Note on this clonotype: As yet, its antigen is unknown.

Each CDR3 protein is one row after TCRdb ran MiXCR on the 5' RACE reads. The sample includes 100,000 to 150,000 distinct CDR3 sequences, 16% of them seen just once. Unmatched junction bases numbered 8, after V lost 3 bases and J lost 9 bases. The CDR3 has 14 amino acids. General study points: Cross-reactive memory appears to have joined, as suggested by some responding clones showing up in pre-infection memory.

The receptor's source is an adult woman who had mild COVID-19 (a few samples of this study predate the infection). Cell type and time point are not known. The rearrangement joins TRBV12-3 or TRBV12-4 to TRBJ2-1, with 7 positions matching TRBD1. Sequencing was performed on PBMCs or a T cell subset sorted from them (not recorded which). CDR3 nucleotide sequence: TGTGCCAGCAGTTTCAGGACAGGTACGGTTGAGCAGTTCTTC. Protein: CASSFRTGTVEQFF.